The 14 T cell receptor beta chains reported below all come from one sample, sequenced in a study of CD8 T cells in ankylosing spondylitis. From the 5' RACE reads, TCRdb called clonotypes with MiXCR, one entry per CDR3 protein. The sample shows a few hundred thousand distinct CDR3 sequences, 20% of them seen only once. The specimen sequenced was blood, either unsorted or a sorted T cell fraction (not recorded which). Every receptor here comes from a male donor with ankylosing spondylitis or in good health (not recorded which).

V is TRBV2 and J is TRBJ1-4, with unresolved D. V lost 11 bases to trimming and J lost 5 bases, with 15 bases between them. Germline values: CDR1 SNHLY, CDR2 FYNNEI. This CDR3 spans 13 amino acids. The CDR3 DNA reads as TGTGCCGGGAAGACGTTCTTAAATGAAAAACTGTTTTTT. Its translation: CAGKTFLNEKLFF.

The genes are TRBV24-1 and TRBJ2-2; possibly TRBD1 for D (6 bases). The V and J ends lost 4 bases and 1 base respectively, with 15 bases between them. The CDR3 consists of 17 residues. Germline CDR1 reads KGHDR; CDR2 reads SFDVKD. DNA of the CDR3: TGTGCCACCAGTGACCTAAGCTCAGGGGTGAACACCGGGGAGCTGTTTTTT. This sequence encodes CATSDLSSGVNTGELFF.

The V gene is TRBV7-9, the J gene TRBJ2-7, with no clear D. Trimming cost V 0 bases and J 0 bases, with 9 bases left between them. Germline CDR1 reads SEHNR; CDR2 reads FQNEAQ (reference sequence). There are 15 residues in the CDR3. CDR3 loop: CASSLASLSSYEQYF. CDR3 coding DNA: TGTGCCAGCAGCTTAGCGAGCCTGAGCTCCTACGAGCAGTACTTC.

This clonotype was found a few times. The genes are TRBV14 and TRBJ1-4; the D gene is possibly TRBD1 (6 bases). The V end lost 0 bases, the J end lost 8 bases, and 7 bases lay between the germline ends. Germline CDR1 reads SGHDN; CDR2 reads FVKESK. CDR3 size: 13 residues. For the CDR3, the DNA is TGTGCCAGCAGCCAAGACGGGGGCGAAAAACTGTTTTTT. It specifies CASSQDGGEKLFF. Together with reference TRBV14 and TRBJ1-4, the CDR3 gives the full variable domain: EAGVTQFPSHSVIEKGQTVTLRCDPISGHDNLYWYRRVMGKEIKFLLHFVKESKQDESGMPNNRFLAERTGGTYSTLKVQPAELEDSGVYFCASSQDGGEKLFFGSGTQLSVL.

A note on this clonotype: At one boundary the junction diverges from the germline segment, which might be a read error. The chain employs TRBV2 and TRBJ1-5; no reliable D call. Germline values: CDR1 SNHLY, CDR2 FYNNEI. CDR3 length: 16 residues. CDR3 amino acids: CASSLWTETSKQPQHF. As DNA, the CDR3 is TGTGCCAGCAGCCTTTGGACGGAGACTAGCAAGCAGCCCCAGCATTTT.

This clonotype showed up just a few times. V usage is TRBV5-1 and J usage is TRBJ1-1; the D gene is possibly TRBD1 (6 bases). This CDR3 spans 14 amino acids. Trimming shortened V by 0 bases and J by 5 bases, and 11 bases separated the two germline ends. The germline V gene has CDR1 SGHRS and CDR2 YFSETQ. The chain's CDR3 is CASSLVQGATEAFF. For the CDR3, the DNA is TGCGCCAGCAGCTTGGTACAGGGTGCGACTGAAGCTTTCTTT.

The rearrangement joins TRBV4-1 to TRBJ2-1; the D gene is possibly TRBD2 (7 bases). V lost 6 bases to trimming and J lost 9 bases, with 15 bases between them. The germline gives CDR1 MGHRA, CDR2 YSYEKL. The CDR3 sequence is 13 residues long. The CDR3 is CASSPPGGSEQFF. The CDR3 DNA is TGCGCCAGCAGTCCCCCGGGGGGCAGTGAGCAGTTCTTC.

The gene calls are TRBV12-3 or TRBV12-4 and TRBJ1-1; tentative D call: TRBD1 (5 bases). The germline V and J ends were trimmed by 6 bases and 8 bases, with 19 bases remaining between them. The CDR3 spans 14 residues. The CDR3 nucleotides read TGTGCCAGCAGCCCGGCAGGGATTTACGGGGAAGCTTTCTTT. Its translation is CASSPAGIYGEAFF.

This clonotype was counted between two and nine times. The chain's CDR3 is CASSFNYLVDEQFF. The CDR3 DNA follows: TGTGCCAGCAGCTTCAACTATTTAGTCGATGAGCAGTTCTTC. The chain has TRBV11-1 and TRBJ2-1; D is ambiguous. CDR1 is SGHAT and CDR2 is FQDESV in the germline V gene (reference sequence). The CDR3 is 14 residues long. V lost 3 bases to trimming and J lost 8 bases, with 14 bases between them.

The chain links TRBV4-1 to TRBJ2-5, with D unresolved. The CDR3 spans 13 residues. Trimming pared 2 bases from V and 2 bases from J, leaving 6 bases between. Germline values: CDR1 MGHRA, CDR2 YSYEKL. The CDR3 loop is CASSQRQQETQYF. The CDR3, as DNA: TGCGCCAGCAGCCAAAGGCAACAAGAGACCCAGTACTTC.

V is TRBV6-2 or TRBV6-3 and J is TRBJ2-7; possibly TRBD1 for D (6 bases). The CDR3 sequence is 12 residues long. CDR1 MNHEY and CDR2 SVGEGT come from the germline V gene. The germline V and J ends were trimmed by 6 bases and 5 bases, with 11 bases remaining between them. The CDR3: CASRSSGDEQYF. CDR3 in DNA: TGTGCCAGCAGGTCATCAGGGGACGAGCAGTACTTC.

This clonotype has a handful of counts. The rearrangement links TRBV5-1 to TRBJ2-7, with D possibly called TRBD1 or TRBD2 (5 bases each). With 0 bases removed from V and 4 bases from J, the gap between germline ends came to 11 bases. CDR3 size: 14 residues. Germline V gene sequence: CDR1 SGHRS, CDR2 YFSETQ. The CDR3 loop reads CASSLAVGRYEQYF. CDR3 DNA sequence: TGCGCCAGCAGCTTGGCGGTGGGACGATACGAGCAGTACTTC. Variable domain in full (rest from reference TRBV5-1 and TRBJ2-7): KAGVTQTPRYLIKTRGQQVTLSCSPISGHRSVSWYQQTPGQGLQFLFEYFSETQRNKGNFPGRFSGRQFSNSRSEMNVSTLELGDSALYLCASSLAVGRYEQYFGPGTRLTVT.

The chain employs TRBV7-9 and TRBJ2-7; D ambiguous. CDR3 size: 13 residues. V was cut by 2 bases and J by 6 bases, with 11 bases left in between. The germline CDR1 and CDR2 sequences are SEHNR and FQNEAQ (reference sequence). The CDR3 is CASSLMDAGEQYF. Written as DNA, the CDR3 is TGTGCCAGCAGCTTAATGGACGCCGGCGAGCAGTACTTC.

This clonotype has just a few counts. The chain recombines TRBV27 with TRBJ2-6, with a possible D match to TRBD2 (6 bases). V was clipped by 6 bases and J by 1 base, with 13 bases between them. Germline CDR1 MNHEY, CDR2 SMNVEV (reference sequence). This CDR3 has 16 residues. The CDR3 here is CASRIGRSSGANVLTF. As DNA, the CDR3 is TGTGCCAGCAGAATTGGGAGGTCTTCTGGGGCCAACGTCCTGACTTTC.